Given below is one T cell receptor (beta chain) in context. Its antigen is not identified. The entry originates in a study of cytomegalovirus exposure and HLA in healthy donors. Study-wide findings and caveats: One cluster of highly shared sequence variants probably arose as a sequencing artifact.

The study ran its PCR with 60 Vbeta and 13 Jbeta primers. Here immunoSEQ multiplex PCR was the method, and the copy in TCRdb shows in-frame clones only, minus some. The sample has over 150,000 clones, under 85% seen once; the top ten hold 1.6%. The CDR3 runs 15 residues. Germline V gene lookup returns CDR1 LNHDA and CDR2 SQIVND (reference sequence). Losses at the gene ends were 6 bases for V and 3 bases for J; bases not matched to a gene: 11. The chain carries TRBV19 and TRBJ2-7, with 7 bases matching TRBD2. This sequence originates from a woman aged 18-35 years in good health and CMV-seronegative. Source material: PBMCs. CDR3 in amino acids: CASSLGRDRHYEQYF. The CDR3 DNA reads TGTGCCAGTAGCTTAGGGAGGGATCGGCACTACGAGCAGTACTTC.